Sequencing of this TCR beta chain was carried out in a study of blood T cell repertoires in COVID-19. This clone has a handful of counts. As originally analysed: How many nucleated cells were present was estimated from reference gene primer amplification. Assay: immunoSEQ multiplex PCR; the TCRdb copy retains only in-frame clones and omits some. V, J and clone size derive from that table, while D and trimming were established from the DNA sequence. The sample shows about 190,000 clones, less than 85% of them seen only once. The sequenced sample was peripheral blood. The clonotype was recovered from a woman aged 45-65 years with acute or convalescent COVID-19.

The CDR3 nucleotides are TGTGCCAGCAGCTCCTGGACTACCTACGAGCAGTACTTC. It specifies CASSSWTTYEQYF. The chain links TRBV3-1 (or the pseudogene TRBV3-2) to TRBJ2-7, with D tentatively TRBD2 (6 bases). Germline-derived CDR1 and CDR2 are LGHDT and YNNKEL (reference sequence). V lost 5 bases, J lost 2 bases, and 10 bases lay in between. This CDR3 has 13 amino acids.